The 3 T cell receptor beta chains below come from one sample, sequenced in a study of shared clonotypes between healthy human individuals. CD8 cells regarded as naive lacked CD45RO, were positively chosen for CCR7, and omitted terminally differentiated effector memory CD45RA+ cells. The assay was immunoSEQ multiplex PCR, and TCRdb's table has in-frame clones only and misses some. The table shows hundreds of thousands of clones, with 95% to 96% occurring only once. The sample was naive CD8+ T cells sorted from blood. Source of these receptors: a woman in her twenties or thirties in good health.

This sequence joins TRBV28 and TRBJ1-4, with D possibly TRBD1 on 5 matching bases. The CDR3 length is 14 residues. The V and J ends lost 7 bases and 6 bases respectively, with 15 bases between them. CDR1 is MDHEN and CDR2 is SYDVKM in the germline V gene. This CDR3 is CASTTDRADEKLFF. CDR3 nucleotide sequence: TGTGCCAGCACCACCGACAGAGCCGATGAAAAACTGTTTTTT. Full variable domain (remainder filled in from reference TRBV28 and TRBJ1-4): DVKVTQSSRYLVKRTGEKVFLECVQDMDHENMFWYRQDPGLGLRLIYFSYDVKMKEKGDIPEGYSVSREKKERFSLILESASTNQTSMYLCASTTDRADEKLFFGSGTQLSVL.

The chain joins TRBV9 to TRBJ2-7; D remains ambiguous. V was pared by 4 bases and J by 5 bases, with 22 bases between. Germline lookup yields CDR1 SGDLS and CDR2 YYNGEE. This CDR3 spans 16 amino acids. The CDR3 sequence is CASSPADRGFFHEQYF. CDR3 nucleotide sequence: TGTGCCAGCAGCCCCGCAGACCGTGGGTTTTTCCACGAGCAGTACTTC.

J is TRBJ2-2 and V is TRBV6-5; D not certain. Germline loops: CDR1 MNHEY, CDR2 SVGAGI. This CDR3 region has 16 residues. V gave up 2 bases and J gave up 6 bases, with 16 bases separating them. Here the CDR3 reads CASSYRKALNPGELFF. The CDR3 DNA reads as TGTGCCAGCAGTTACCGGAAAGCCCTCAACCCCGGGGAGCTGTTTTTT.